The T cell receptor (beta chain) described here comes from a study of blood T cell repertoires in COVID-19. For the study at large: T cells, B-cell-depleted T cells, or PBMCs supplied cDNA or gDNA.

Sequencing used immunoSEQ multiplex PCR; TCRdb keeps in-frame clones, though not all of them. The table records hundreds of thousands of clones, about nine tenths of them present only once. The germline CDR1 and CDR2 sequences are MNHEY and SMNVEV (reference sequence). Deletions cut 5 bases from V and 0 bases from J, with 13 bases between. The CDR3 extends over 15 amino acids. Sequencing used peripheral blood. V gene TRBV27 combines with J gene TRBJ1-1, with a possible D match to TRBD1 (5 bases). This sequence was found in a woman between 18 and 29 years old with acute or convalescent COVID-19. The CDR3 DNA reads TGTGCCAGCAGTCGGGGACTGTTATTGAACACTGAAGCTTTCTTT. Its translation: CASSRGLLLNTEAFF.